Listed here are 25 T cell receptor beta chains from one sample, sequenced in a study of graft-versus-host responses after intestinal transplantation. Sequenced by immunoSEQ multiplex PCR; TCRdb stores in-frame clones only, minus some. The sample gives about 120,000 clones, approximately 95% of which show up once; 0.09% to 0.15% is in the top ten. No antigen has been identified for these receptors. This sample comprised unstimulated CD4+ T cells sorted from spleen or lymph node cells, obtained before intestinal transplant. The receptors here all came from a human donor who received an intestinal transplant.

The rearrangement links TRBV5-1 to TRBJ1-3; the D is unclear. The V end was cut by 4 bases, the J end by 0 bases, with 8 bases between. The germline V gene encodes CDR1 SGHRS and CDR2 YFSETQ. The CDR3 sequence is 14 residues long. DNA for the CDR3: TGCGCCAGCAGCAGTGGGTTCTCTGGAAACACCATATATTTT. It is translated as CASSSGFSGNTIYF. The complete variable domain, with remaining parts taken from reference TRBV5-1 and TRBJ1-3, reads KAGVTQTPRYLIKTRGQQVTLSCSPISGHRSVSWYQQTPGQGLQFLFEYFSETQRNKGNFPGRFSGRQFSNSRSEMNVSTLELGDSALYLCASSSGFSGNTIYFGEGSWLTVV.

The gene calls are TRBV5-8 and TRBJ2-3; D unclear. V lost 4 bases, J lost 6 bases, and 6 bases lay in between. The germline CDR1 and CDR2 sequences are SGHTS and YDEGEE. This CDR3 region has 11 residues. CDR3 nucleotide sequence: TGTGCCAGCAGCCTCGCCGATACGCAGTATTTT. Its translation: CASSLADTQYF.

The CDR3 spells CASSQESRRGSSYEQYF. In nucleotides, the CDR3 is TGTGCCAGCAGCCAAGAATCCCGTCGAGGGAGCTCCTACGAGCAGTACTTC. The chain recombines TRBV4-2 with TRBJ2-7; possible D gene TRBD2, 5 bases. CDR3 length equals 17 residues. Germline lookup yields CDR1 LGHNA and CDR2 YNFKEQ. V lost 0 bases, J lost 0 bases, and 15 bases lay in between.

This chain uses TRBV6-5 with TRBJ2-3; no reliable D call. The germline V gene has CDR1 MNHEY and CDR2 SVGAGI. The CDR3 has 14 residues. V was pared by 2 bases and J by 4 bases, with 10 bases between. CDR3 in DNA: TGTGCCAGCAGTTACAGCGTCGAATCAGATACGCAGTATTTT. Its protein is CASSYSVESDTQYF.

The chain recombines TRBV6-6 with TRBJ1-5; D gene ambiguous. Trimming pared 4 bases from V and 4 bases from J, leaving 11 bases between. Germline CDR1 MNHNY, CDR2 SVGAGI (reference sequence). This CDR3 region has 14 residues. As DNA, the CDR3 is TGTGCCAGCAGTTCCGGCACTCGAAATCAGCCCCAGCATTTT. Its translation is CASSSGTRNQPQHF.

The chain has TRBV13 and TRBJ1-1; D unclear. The CDR3 extends over 11 amino acids. Looked up from germline, CDR1 is PRHDT and CDR2 is FYEKMQ (reference sequence). The germline V and J ends were trimmed by 5 bases and 4 bases, with 5 bases remaining between them. The CDR3, as DNA: TGTGCCAGCAGCCTCGGCACTGAAGCTTTCTTT. Translated: CASSLGTEAFF.

As DNA, the CDR3 is TGTGCCAGCAGCTTAGTGGCCATAAGGATTGAGACCCAGTACTTC. It is translated as CASSLVAIRIETQYF. The chain recombines TRBV7-9 with TRBJ2-5, with D unresolved. Per the germline V gene, CDR1 is SEHNR and CDR2 is FQNEAQ (reference sequence). The CDR3 consists of 15 residues. The ends were cut back, 1 base at V and 5 bases at J, with 14 bases in the middle.

V and J are TRBV7-9 and TRBJ1-2; D is unclear. Germline lookup yields CDR1 SEHNR and CDR2 FQNEAQ (reference sequence). The CDR3 is 12 residues long. Trimming cost V 5 bases and J 4 bases, with 8 bases left between them. In nucleotides, the CDR3 is TGTGCCAGCAGCCCCAACATCTATGGCTACACCTTC. Encoded protein: CASSPNIYGYTF.

This chain uses TRBV7-3 with TRBJ2-2; TRBD1 matches at 9 bases. The CDR3 contains 14 residues. The ends lost 5 bases at V and 6 bases at J; junction bases unmatched: 4. Germline V gene lookup returns CDR1 SGHTA and CDR2 FQGTGA. CDR3 region: CASSQWTGAGELFF. DNA of the CDR3: TGTGCCAGCAGCCAATGGACAGGGGCCGGGGAGCTGTTTTTT.

The CDR3 bases are TGTGCCAGCAGTGTTACGGGCAGGGGGATTGGGTACTTC. It translates to CASSVTGRGIGYF. The chain couples TRBV2 to TRBJ2-7, with TRBD1 identical over 7 bases. The trim removed 4 bases at V and 12 bases at J, leaving 12 bases unmatched. Germline CDR1 is SNHLY and CDR2 is FYNNEI. The CDR3 extends over 13 amino acids.

The rearrangement joins TRBV10-2 to TRBJ1-5; D not resolved. V was trimmed by 2 bases and J by 4 bases, leaving 6 bases between them. In germline, CDR1 is WSHSY, CDR2 SAAADI. The CDR3 is made up of 13 amino acids. CDR3 sequence reads: CASSETGNQPQHF. The CDR3 DNA is TGCGCCAGCAGTGAGACCGGGAATCAGCCCCAGCATTTT.

In this sample, this clone turned up a few times. This rearrangement joins TRBV10-3 to TRBJ2-5, with 7 bases lining up with TRBD2. This CDR3 is 14 amino acids long. Germline CDR1 is ENHRY and CDR2 is SYGVKD. CDR3 nucleotide sequence: TGTGCGATCTCTAGCGGAGAGAAACAAGAGACCCAGTACTTC. Encoded protein: CAISSGEKQETQYF.

The rearrangement joins TRBV29-1 to TRBJ2-1, with 8 bases matching TRBD2. With V trimmed by 7 bases and J by 0 bases, 8 bases remained unmatched. This CDR3 comprises 15 residues. Germline CDR1 is SQVTM and CDR2 is ANQGSEA. The CDR3 spells CSAPSGGSSYNEQFF. As DNA, the CDR3 is TGCAGCGCCCCATCGGGGGGGAGCTCCTACAATGAGCAGTTCTTC.

The V gene is TRBV4-1, the J gene TRBJ2-1; 12 nucleotides line up with TRBD2. V lost 0 bases to trimming and J lost 6 bases; unmatched junction nucleotides: 3. Germline V gene lookup returns CDR1 MGHRA and CDR2 YSYEKL. The CDR3 totals 16 residues. The CDR3 bases are TGCGCCAGCAGCCAAGAGTCACTAGCGGGAGGCAATGAGCAGTTCTTC. Protein sequence: CASSQESLAGGNEQFF.

Only one count was recorded for this clone. The rearrangement joins TRBV9 to TRBJ2-1, with 9 bases aligning to TRBD2. CDR1 is SGDLS and CDR2 is YYNGEE in the germline V gene. Trimming cost V 1 base and J 4 bases; bases outside gene matches: 12. This CDR3 is 18 amino acids long. The CDR3 DNA sequence: TGTGCCAGCAGCGTACCCTCCAGCGGGAGGAAGGGGTACAATGAGCAGTTCTTC. Translated, it gives CASSVPSSGRKGYNEQFF.

The V and J genes are TRBV28 and TRBJ2-3, with D unresolved. Germline V CDR1 and CDR2: MDHEN, SYDVKM. The CDR3 contains 14 residues. Trimming left V 3 bases short and J 7 bases short, with 14 bases between. CDR3 coding DNA: TGTGCCAGCAGTTTCCTTGGTAGAGACAATACGCAGTATTTT. As protein: CASSFLGRDNTQYF. Based on the CDR3 plus reference TRBV28 and TRBJ2-3, the full variable domain is DVKVTQSSRYLVKRTGEKVFLECVQDMDHENMFWYRQDPGLGLRLIYFSYDVKMKEKGDIPEGYSVSREKKERFSLILESASTNQTSMYLCASSFLGRDNTQYFGPGTRLTVL.

V is TRBV5-1 and J is TRBJ2-7; possible D gene TRBD2, 6 bases. Germline loops: CDR1 SGHRS, CDR2 YFSETQ. Trimming cost V 2 bases and J 1 base, with 19 bases left between them. CDR3 length: 17 residues. The CDR3 loop is CASSFLGRDSLSYEQYF. The DNA of the CDR3 is TGCGCCAGCAGCTTTCTGGGCCGGGACTCCCTTTCCTACGAGCAGTACTTC.

The chain has TRBV5-1 and TRBJ1-4; D might be TRBD1 (5 bases). The CDR3 length is 14 residues. Trimming removed 5 bases from V and 6 bases from J, with 14 bases in between. From germline, CDR1 is SGHRS and CDR2 YFSETQ. CDR3 in DNA: TGCGCCAGCAGTAGGGACGTCTTCGATGAAAAACTGTTTTTT. This translates into CASSRDVFDEKLFF.

The V gene is TRBV6-6, the J gene TRBJ2-1; TRBD2 agrees at 12 bases. V trimming: 7 bases; J trimming: 4 bases; junction bases outside the gene matches: 8. CDR1 is MNHNY and CDR2 is SVGAGI in the germline V gene (reference sequence). This CDR3 is built from 16 residues. For the CDR3, the DNA is TGTGCCAGCACCCCAGGGGGGACTAGCGGGTACAATGAGCAGTTCTTC. It codes for CASTPGGTSGYNEQFF.

The V call is TRBV11-2, the J call TRBJ2-7; 9 nucleotides line up with TRBD1. CDR3 size: 10 residues. Trimming removed 8 bases from V and 12 bases from J; junction bases left unmatched: 5. Germline assignment: CDR1 SGHAT and CDR2 FQNNGV. The chain's CDR3 is CASSGTGLYF. Written as DNA, the CDR3 is TGTGCCAGCTCCGGGACAGGGCTGTACTTC.

The chain carries TRBV7-9 and TRBJ2-1, with D perhaps TRBD2 (5 bases). Germline V gives CDR1 SEHNR, CDR2 FQNEAQ (reference sequence). The germline V and J ends were trimmed by 1 base and 14 bases, with 15 bases remaining between them. This CDR3 is 13 amino acids long. DNA of the CDR3: TGTGCCAGCAGCTTAGAGGGTCCACGGGAAAAGTTCTTC. Translated: CASSLEGPREKFF.

The CDR3 DNA follows: TGTGCCAGTAGTGTAACTAGCGGGAGGAATGAGCAGTTCTTC. It codes for CASSVTSGRNEQFF. The rearrangement links TRBV19 to TRBJ2-1, with 12 bases matching TRBD2. Germline V gene sequence: CDR1 LNHDA, CDR2 SQIVND (reference sequence). V shed 5 bases, J shed 7 bases, and the junction held 3 bases outside the gene matches. This CDR3 has 14 amino acids. The complete variable domain, with remaining parts taken from reference TRBV19 and TRBJ2-1, reads DGGITQSPKYLFRKEGQNVTLSCEQNLNHDAMYWYRQDPGQGLRLIYYSQIVNDFQKGDIAEGYSVSREKKESFPLTVTSAQKNPTAFYLCASSVTSGRNEQFFGPGTRLTVL.

This sequence joins TRBV7-8 and TRBJ2-3; 11 nucleotides line up with TRBD2. Germline loops: CDR1 SGHVS, CDR2 FQNEAQ. The ends lost 5 bases at V and 0 bases at J; junction bases unmatched: 13. This CDR3 contains 19 residues. For the CDR3, the DNA is TGTGCCAGCAGCCCTAAAACACCGACTAGCGGGACTAGCACAGATACGCAGTATTTT. Amino acids: CASSPKTPTSGTSTDTQYF.

The chain uses TRBV6-6 and TRBJ2-6; D is possibly TRBD2 (5 bases). Trimming shortened V by 2 bases and J by 2 bases, and 7 bases separated the two germline ends. The CDR3 is made up of 15 amino acids. Germline assignment: CDR1 MNHNY and CDR2 SVGAGI (reference sequence). The CDR3 region is CASSYDGAGANVLTF. The CDR3 DNA follows: TGTGCCAGCAGTTACGACGGGGCTGGGGCCAACGTCCTGACTTTC.

The chain couples TRBV5-1 to TRBJ1-4; D is unclear. The germline V and J ends were trimmed by 5 bases and 8 bases, with 10 bases remaining between them. CDR3 length: 12 residues. CDR1 is SGHRS, CDR2 YFSETQ, per germline. The chain's CDR3 is CASRLEGEKLFF. The CDR3 nucleotides are TGCGCCAGCAGACTGGAGGGAGAAAAACTGTTTTTT. The whole variable domain, filled in from reference TRBV5-1 and TRBJ1-4, reads KAGVTQTPRYLIKTRGQQVTLSCSPISGHRSVSWYQQTPGQGLQFLFEYFSETQRNKGNFPGRFSGRQFSNSRSEMNVSTLELGDSALYLCASRLEGEKLFFGSGTQLSVL.